The rows below give T cell receptor beta chains drawn from one sample of a study of human T cells and chemical hapten exposure. TCRdb processed the RACE reads anew with MiXCR; each CDR3 protein has one entry. The sample lists 35,000 to 45,000 distinct CDR3 sequences, 9.5% to 15% seen once, with approximately 2.2% in the top ten. Specimen: whole blood, collected in connection with sensitization to the hapten diphenylcyclopropenone (DPC). These receptors originate from a woman in her 40s with alopecia areata. Some clones in this sample may be carry-over from other donors' samples. Each CDR3 is given with its conserved first and last residue. D genes are given only for firm matches. Size is omitted from some rows. Given values are once, few, many or a class for expanded clones.

v_call	j_call	d_call	clone_size	cdr3_aa	cdr3_nt
TRBV6-5	TRBJ2-5	NA	many	CASSYFETQYF	TGTGCCAGCAGTTACTTCGAGACCCAGTACTTC
TRBV4-1	TRBJ2-1	NA	NA	CASSQVPPDNYNEQFF	TGCGCCAGCAGCCAAGTCCCGCCGGACAACTACAATGAGCAGTTCTTC
TRBV7-3	TRBJ2-5	NA	many	CASSTPMEETQYF	TGTGCCAGCAGCACCCCAATGGAGGAGACCCAGTACTTC
TRBV7-2	TRBJ1-2	TRBD1	NA	CASTTDRGFEGYTF	TGTGCCAGCACCACGGACAGGGGGTTCGAGGGCTACACCTTC
TRBV5-1	TRBJ2-7	TRBD2	NA	CASSASGSEQYF	TGCGCCAGCAGCGCCAGCGGGAGCGAGCAGTACTTC
TRBV28	TRBJ2-1	TRBD2	many	CASSLSGRDNEQFF	TGTGCCAGCAGTTTATCCGGGAGGGACAATGAGCAGTTCTTC
TRBV9	TRBJ2-1	NA	NA	CASSVLGHSSYNEQFF	TGTGCCAGCAGCGTACTGGGACATAGCTCCTACAATGAGCAGTTCTTC
TRBV9	TRBJ2-1	NA	once	CASSVAGNAYNEQFF	TGTGCCAGCAGCGTAGCGGGGAACGCCTACAATGAGCAGTTCTTC
TRBV28	TRBJ2-7	NA	few	CASSFSTSYEQYF	TGTGCCAGCAGTTTCTCCACCTCCTACGAGCAGTACTTC
TRBV28	TRBJ2-1	TRBD2	few	CASSASGSYNEQFF	TGTGCCAGCAGTGCTAGCGGGAGTTACAATGAGCAGTTCTTC
TRBV5-1	TRBJ1-3	TRBD1	NA	CASRQGVEGNTIYF	TGCGCCAGCCGACAGGGAGTTGAGGGAAACACCATATATTTT
TRBV15	TRBJ2-5	NA	NA	CATSRDRGTQYF	TGTGCCACCAGCAGAGATCGGGGGACCCAGTACTTC
TRBV5-1	TRBJ2-1	NA	NA	CASSLSQGPYNEQFF	TGCGCCAGCAGCTTGAGCCAGGGACCTTACAATGAGCAGTTCTTC
TRBV29-1	TRBJ1-1	NA	few	CSVQGGRTEAFF	TGCAGCGTTCAGGGAGGTCGAACTGAAGCTTTCTTT
TRBV4-3	TRBJ2-3	NA	many	CASSQDWRGPIRDTQYF	TGCGCCAGCAGCCAAGATTGGCGGGGGCCTATTCGGGATACGCAGTATTTT
TRBV10-3	TRBJ2-7	NA	many	CAISEDMIPTSYEQYF	TGTGCCATCAGTGAGGACATGATCCCTACCTCCTACGAGCAGTACTTC
TRBV29-1	TRBJ2-3	NA	many	CSVGQSTDTQYF	TGCAGCGTTGGGCAGAGCACAGATACGCAGTATTTT
TRBV15	TRBJ2-3	TRBD2	once	CATSKAGASTDTQYF	TGTGCCACCAGCAAAGCGGGGGCTAGCACAGATACGCAGTATTTT
TRBV11-1	TRBJ2-3	TRBD2	many	CASSLQAGDTDTQYF	TGTGCCAGCAGCTTACAAGCGGGAGACACAGATACGCAGTATTTT
TRBV10-3	TRBJ1-5	NA	NA	CAIRAGTNQPQHF	TGTGCCATCCGAGCAGGGACAAATCAGCCCCAGCATTTT
TRBV10-3	TRBJ1-5	TRBD1	few	CAISPGQNQPQHF	TGTGCCATCAGCCCGGGACAGAATCAGCCCCAGCATTTT
TRBV3-1	TRBJ2-7	TRBD1	few	CASGQGPHEQYF	TGTGCCAGCGGACAGGGACCCCACGAGCAGTACTTC
TRBV29-1	TRBJ2-1	NA	few	CSVVLDSGEQFF	TGCAGCGTGGTCCTGGACTCGGGCGAGCAGTTCTTC
TRBV6-2/TRBV6-3	TRBJ2-6	NA	few	CASSIQRTWANVLTF	TGTGCCAGCAGCATACAAAGGACCTGGGCCAACGTCCTGACTTTC
TRBV29-1	TRBJ2-1	TRBD1	NA	CSAEPTGISYNEQFF	TGCAGCGCAGAACCGACAGGGATTTCCTACAATGAGCAGTTCTTC
TRBV13	TRBJ2-3	NA	many	CASRRSREIGSDTQYF	TGTGCCAGCAGGCGATCCCGGGAAATTGGGTCAGATACGCAGTATTTT
TRBV20-1	TRBJ1-5	NA	few	CSASVYSNQPQHF	TGCAGTGCTAGCGTATATAGCAATCAGCCCCAGCATTTT
TRBV20-1	TRBJ2-2	NA	NA	CSARDRTNTGELFF	TGCAGTGCTAGGGACAGAACGAACACCGGGGAGCTGTTTTTT
TRBV10-3	TRBJ1-4	NA	few	CATSPVTNEKLFF	TGTGCCACCAGTCCGGTTACTAATGAAAAACTGTTTTTT
TRBV7-2	TRBJ1-5	NA	many	CASSSDSNQPQHF	TGTGCCAGCAGCTCTGATAGCAATCAGCCCCAGCATTTT
TRBV3-1	TRBJ2-7	TRBD2	many	CASSDSGGSNEQYF	TGTGCCAGCTCCGATAGCGGGGGGTCTAACGAGCAGTACTTC
TRBV15	TRBJ1-1	NA	NA	CATSSYRETEAFF	TGTGCCACCAGCAGTTATCGGGAGACTGAAGCTTTCTTT
TRBV28	TRBJ1-6	TRBD1	NA	CASLGQGISYNSPLHF	TGTGCCAGCCTGGGACAGGGGATATCCTATAATTCACCCCTCCACTTT
TRBV28	TRBJ2-3	TRBD2	NA	CASSYGLAGGPFGTDTQYF	TGTGCCAGCAGTTACGGACTAGCGGGGGGGCCGTTTGGCACAGATACGCAGTATTTT
TRBV10-3	TRBJ1-1	NA	NA	CAISAQENTEAFF	TGTGCCATCAGTGCGCAAGAGAACACTGAAGCTTTCTTT
TRBV12-3/TRBV12-4	TRBJ2-1	TRBD2	medium-sized	CASSPSGGRGYNEQFF	TGTGCCAGCAGTCCCTCTGGCGGGAGGGGGTACAATGAGCAGTTCTTC
TRBV7-2	TRBJ1-5	TRBD1	many	CASSSGQLNQPQHF	TGTGCCAGCAGCTCGGGACAGCTGAATCAGCCCCAGCATTTT
TRBV6-2/TRBV6-3	TRBJ1-4	NA	few	CASSSSLVHGKLFF	TGTGCCAGCAGCTCAAGCCTGGTGCATGGAAAACTGTTTTTT
TRBV3-2	TRBJ1-2	NA	medium-sized	CASSQEQQPYGYTF	TGTGCCAGCAGCCAAGAACAACAGCCCTATGGCTACACCTTC
TRBV6-5	TRBJ1-1	NA	many	CASSYSSAWETEAFF	TGTGCCAGCAGTTACTCTTCCGCCTGGGAGACTGAAGCTTTCTTT
TRBV29-1	TRBJ2-5	TRBD1	NA	CSADRAGETQYF	TGCAGCGCAGACAGGGCCGGAGAGACCCAGTACTTC